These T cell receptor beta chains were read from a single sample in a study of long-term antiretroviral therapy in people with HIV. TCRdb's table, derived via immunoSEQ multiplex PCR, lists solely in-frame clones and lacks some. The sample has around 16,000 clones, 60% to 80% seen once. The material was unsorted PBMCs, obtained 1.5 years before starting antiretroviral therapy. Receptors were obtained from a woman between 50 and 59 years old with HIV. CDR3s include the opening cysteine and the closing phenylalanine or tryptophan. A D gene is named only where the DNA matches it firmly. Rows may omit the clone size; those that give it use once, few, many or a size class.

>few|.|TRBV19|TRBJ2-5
CASKRNREETQYF
TGTGCCAGTAAACGGAACAGGGAAGAGACCCAGTACTTC
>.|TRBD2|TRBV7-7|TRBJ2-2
CASSLGGVSTGELFF
TGTGCCAGCAGCCTCGGGGGGGTCAGCACCGGGGAGCTGTTTTTT
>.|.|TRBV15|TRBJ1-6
CATSRDNSPLHF
TGTGCCACCAGCAGAGATAATTCACCCCTCCACTTT
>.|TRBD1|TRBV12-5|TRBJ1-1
CASGLTTGGRTEAFF
TGTGCTAGTGGTTTGACAACAGGGGGCCGCACTGAAGCTTTCTTT
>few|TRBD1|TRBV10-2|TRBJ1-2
CASRRQGALGASKSPNYGYTF
TGCGCCAGCAGACGACAGGGGGCCCTCGGGGCCTCAAAGTCTCCAAACTATGGCTACACCTTC
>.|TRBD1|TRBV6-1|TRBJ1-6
CASRRTGEGSPLHF
TGTGCCAGTCGTCGGACAGGGGAGGGTTCACCCCTCCACTTT
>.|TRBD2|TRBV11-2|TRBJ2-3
CASTVAGLWGDTQYF
TGTGCCAGCACCGTAGCGGGGCTCTGGGGAGATACGCAGTATTTT
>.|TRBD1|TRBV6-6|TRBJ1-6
CASSILGQGNSPLHF
TGTGCCAGCAGCATCCTTGGACAGGGAAATTCACCCCTCCACTTT
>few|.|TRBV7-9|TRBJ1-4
CASRDKTATNEKLFF
TGTGCCAGCAGGGATAAGACGGCAACTAATGAAAAACTGTTTTTT
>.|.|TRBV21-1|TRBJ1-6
CASSLPGVYMYNSPLHF
TGTGCCAGCAGCCTCCCGGGGGTATATATGTATAATTCACCCCTCCACTTT
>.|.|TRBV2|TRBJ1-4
CASSERVRANEKLFF
TGTGCCAGCAGTGAAAGGGTCAGGGCTAATGAAAAACTGTTTTTT
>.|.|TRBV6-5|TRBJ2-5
CASKRPGLDKETQYF
TGTGCCAGCAAACGACCGGGCCTCGATAAAGAGACCCAGTACTTC
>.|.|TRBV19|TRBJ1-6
CASSIGGAYNSPLHF
TGTGCCAGTAGTATCGGGGGGGCGTATAATTCACCCCTCCACTTT
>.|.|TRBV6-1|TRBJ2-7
CASSEKAGPFDEQYF
TGTGCCAGCAGTGAAAAGGCCGGCCCCTTTGACGAGCAGTACTTC
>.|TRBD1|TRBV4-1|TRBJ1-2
CASSQDSQGNYGYTF
TGCGCCAGCAGCCAAGATTCACAGGGGAACTATGGCTACACCTTC
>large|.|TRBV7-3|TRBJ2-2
CASSLDSYTGELFF
TGTGCCAGCAGCTTGGACTCCTACACCGGGGAGCTGTTTTTT
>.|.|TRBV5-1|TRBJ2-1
CASSLAGGEQFF
TGCGCCAGCAGCTTGGCAGGAGGCGAGCAGTTCTTC
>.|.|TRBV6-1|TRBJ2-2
CASSERQGPRIRNTGELFF
TGTGCCAGCAGTGAACGCCAGGGGCCCAGAATAAGGAACACCGGGGAGCTGTTTTTT
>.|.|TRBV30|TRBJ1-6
CAWRLGVGQPLHF
TGTGCCTGGAGACTGGGGGTGGGTCAGCCCCTCCACTTT
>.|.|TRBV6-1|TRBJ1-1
CASSPLGAANTEAFF
TGTGCCAGCAGTCCCCTCGGGGCGGCGAACACTGAAGCTTTCTTT
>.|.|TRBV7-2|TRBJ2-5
CASSPPDQWRTQYF
TGTGCCAGCAGCCCCCCCGATCAGTGGAGGACCCAGTACTTC
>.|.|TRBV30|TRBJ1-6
CAWKLNSPLHF
TGTGCCTGGAAACTTAATTCACCCCTCCACTTT
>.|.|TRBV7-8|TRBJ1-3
CASSSRGEGNTIYF
TGTGCCAGCAGCTCAAGGGGGGAAGGAAACACCATATATTTT
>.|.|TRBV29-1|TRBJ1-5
CSVIQGDQPQHF
TGCAGCGTTATCCAGGGCGACCAGCCCCAGCATTTT
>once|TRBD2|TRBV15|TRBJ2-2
CATSRAKLAGGTNTGELFF
TGTGCCACCAGCAGAGCTAAACTAGCGGGGGGCACAAACACCGGGGAGCTGTTTTTT
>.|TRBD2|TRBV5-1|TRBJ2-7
CASSFSGGGYEQYF
TGCGCCAGCAGCTTTAGCGGGGGGGGATACGAGCAGTACTTC
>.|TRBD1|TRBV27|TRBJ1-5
CAPRDRFYSNQPQHF
TGTGCCCCCCGGGACAGATTCTATAGCAATCAGCCCCAGCATTTT
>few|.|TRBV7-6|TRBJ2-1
CASSIWDGGNEQFF
TGTGCCAGCAGCATTTGGGACGGGGGCAATGAGCAGTTCTTC
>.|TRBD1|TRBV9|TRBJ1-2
CASSVMLRGTGSGYTF
TGTGCCAGCAGCGTGATGTTAAGGGGGACAGGGTCTGGCTACACCTTC
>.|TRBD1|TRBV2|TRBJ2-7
CASTHRGRLSEQYF
TGTGCCAGCACCCACAGGGGGCGCTTATCCGAGCAGTACTTC
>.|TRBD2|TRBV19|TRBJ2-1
CASRFKASGGAGYEQFF
TGTGCCAGTAGGTTTAAGGCTAGCGGGGGGGCAGGGTATGAGCAGTTCTTC
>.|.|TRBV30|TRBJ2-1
CAWSPWRLEGSYNEQFF
TGTGCCTGGAGTCCCTGGAGGCTAGAAGGTTCCTACAATGAGCAGTTCTTC
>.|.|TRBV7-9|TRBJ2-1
CASSLVGGPNEQFF
TGTGCCAGCAGCTTAGTCGGAGGGCCCAATGAGCAGTTCTTC